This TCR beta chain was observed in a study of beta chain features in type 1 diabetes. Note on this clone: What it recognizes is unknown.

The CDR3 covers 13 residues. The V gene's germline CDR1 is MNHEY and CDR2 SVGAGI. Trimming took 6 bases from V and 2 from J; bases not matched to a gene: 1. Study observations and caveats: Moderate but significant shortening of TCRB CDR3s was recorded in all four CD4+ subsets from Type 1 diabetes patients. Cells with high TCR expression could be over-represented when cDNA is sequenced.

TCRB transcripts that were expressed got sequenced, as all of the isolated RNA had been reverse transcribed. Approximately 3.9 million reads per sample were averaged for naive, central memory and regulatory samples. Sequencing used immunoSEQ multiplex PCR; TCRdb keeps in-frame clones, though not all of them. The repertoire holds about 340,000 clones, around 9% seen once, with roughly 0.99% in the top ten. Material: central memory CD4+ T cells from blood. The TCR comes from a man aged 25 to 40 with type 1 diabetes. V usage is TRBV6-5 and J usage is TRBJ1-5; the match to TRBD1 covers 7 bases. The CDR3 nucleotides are TGTGCCAGCAGAGGGACAGGCAATCAGCCCCAGCATTTT. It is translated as CASRGTGNQPQHF.